A single sample gave rise to the 2 T cell receptor beta chains below, sequenced in a study of blood T cells in healthy people across ages. Using a J-beta primer mix together with a sample-barcoded 5' primer, a second PCR was run for about 7 to 12 cycles. TCRdb re-analysed the 5' RACE reads in MiXCR, keeping a single row per CDR3 protein. The sample carries 1.5 million to 2 million distinct CDR3 sequences, roughly 27% recorded once. Sequenced sample: blood. The receptors come from a woman aged 25 to 39 in good health.

The chain is built from TRBV10-2 and TRBJ2-3; D is ambiguous. The CDR3 spans 14 residues. With 1 base removed from V and 6 bases from J, the gap between germline ends came to 11 bases. Germline lookup yields CDR1 WSHSY and CDR2 SAAADI. CDR3 sequence (DNA): TGCGCCAGCAGTGAGTTGGGCTTCCGGGATACGCAGTATTTT. It specifies CASSELGFRDTQYF.

Only a few counts were recorded for this clonotype. The chain employs TRBV12-3 or TRBV12-4 and TRBJ2-2; 7 nucleotides align to TRBD2. This CDR3 contains 16 residues. With 5 bases clipped from V and 1 base from J, the junction kept 7 bases outside the gene matches. The CDR3 DNA is TGTGCCAGCAGTCCCGGCTTAGCGGGGAACACCGGGGAGCTGTTTTTT. This codes for CASSPGLAGNTGELFF.